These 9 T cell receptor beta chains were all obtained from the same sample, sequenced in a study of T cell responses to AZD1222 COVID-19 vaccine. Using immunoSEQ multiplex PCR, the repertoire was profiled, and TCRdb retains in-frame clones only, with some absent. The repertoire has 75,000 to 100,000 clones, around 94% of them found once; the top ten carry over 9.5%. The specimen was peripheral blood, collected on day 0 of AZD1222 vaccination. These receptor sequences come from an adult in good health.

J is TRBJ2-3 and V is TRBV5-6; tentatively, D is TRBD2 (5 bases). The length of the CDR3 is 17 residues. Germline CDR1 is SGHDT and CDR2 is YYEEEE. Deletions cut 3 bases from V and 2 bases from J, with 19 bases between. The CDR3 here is CASSWRATLPPTDTQYF. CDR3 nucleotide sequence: TGTGCCAGCAGCTGGCGGGCGACCTTACCGCCCACAGATACGCAGTATTTT.

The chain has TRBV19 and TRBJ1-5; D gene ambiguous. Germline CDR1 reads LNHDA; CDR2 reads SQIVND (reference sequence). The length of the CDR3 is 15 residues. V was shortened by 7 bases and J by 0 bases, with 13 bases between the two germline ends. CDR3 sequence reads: CASMGVSPSNQPQHF. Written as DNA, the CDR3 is TGTGCCAGTATGGGAGTGTCCCCTAGCAATCAGCCCCAGCATTTT. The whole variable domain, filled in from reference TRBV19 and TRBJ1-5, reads DGGITQSPKYLFRKEGQNVTLSCEQNLNHDAMYWYRQDPGQGLRLIYYSQIVNDFQKGDIAEGYSVSREKKESFPLTVTSAQKNPTAFYLCASMGVSPSNQPQHFGDGTRLSIL.

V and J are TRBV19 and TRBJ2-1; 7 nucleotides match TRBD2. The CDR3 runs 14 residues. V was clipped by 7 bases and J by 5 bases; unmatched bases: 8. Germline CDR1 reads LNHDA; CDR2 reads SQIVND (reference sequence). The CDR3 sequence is CASTRAGLDNEQFF. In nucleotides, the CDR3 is TGTGCCAGTACCAGAGCGGGGTTAGACAATGAGCAGTTCTTC.

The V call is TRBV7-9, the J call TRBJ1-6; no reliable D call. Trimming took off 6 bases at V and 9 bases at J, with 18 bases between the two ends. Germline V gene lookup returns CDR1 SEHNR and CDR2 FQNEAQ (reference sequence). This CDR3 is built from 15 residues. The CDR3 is CASSFGPSLSSPLHF. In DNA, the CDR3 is TGTGCCAGCAGTTTTGGTCCAAGTCTTAGTTCACCCCTCCACTTT.

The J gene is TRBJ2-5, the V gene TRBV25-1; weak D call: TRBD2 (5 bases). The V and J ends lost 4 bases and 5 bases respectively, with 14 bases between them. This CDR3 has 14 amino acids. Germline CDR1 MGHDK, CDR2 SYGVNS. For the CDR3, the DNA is TGTGCCAGCAGTGTCGGGGTAGGCGGTGAGACCCAGTACTTC. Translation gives CASSVGVGGETQYF.

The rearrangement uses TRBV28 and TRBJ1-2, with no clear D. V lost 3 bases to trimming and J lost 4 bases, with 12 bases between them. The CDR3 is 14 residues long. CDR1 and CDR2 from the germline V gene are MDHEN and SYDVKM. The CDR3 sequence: CASSFGDSGYGYTF. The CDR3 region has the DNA TGTGCCAGCAGTTTCGGGGATTCTGGCTATGGCTACACCTTC.

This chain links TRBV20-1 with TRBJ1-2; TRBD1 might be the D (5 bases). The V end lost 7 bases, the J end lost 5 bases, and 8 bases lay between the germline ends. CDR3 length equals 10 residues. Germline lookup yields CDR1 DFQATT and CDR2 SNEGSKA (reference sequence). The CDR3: CSGGEYGYTF. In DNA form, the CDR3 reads TGCAGTGGGGGGGAGTATGGCTACACCTTC.

CDR3 region: CATIVRGPSNEKLFF. In DNA form, the CDR3 reads TGTGCCACCATCGTACGGGGTCCGTCTAATGAAAAACTGTTTTTT. This chain links TRBV24-1 with TRBJ1-4; D unclear. Trimming pared 8 bases from V and 3 bases from J, leaving 15 bases between. CDR3 length equals 15 residues. Germline CDR1 reads KGHDR; CDR2 reads SFDVKD.

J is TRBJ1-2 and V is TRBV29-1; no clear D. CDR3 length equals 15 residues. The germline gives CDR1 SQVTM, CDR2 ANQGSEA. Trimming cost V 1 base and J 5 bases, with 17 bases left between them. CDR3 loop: CSVEVYAGKGYGYTF. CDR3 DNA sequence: TGCAGCGTTGAAGTTTATGCTGGGAAAGGTTATGGCTACACCTTC.